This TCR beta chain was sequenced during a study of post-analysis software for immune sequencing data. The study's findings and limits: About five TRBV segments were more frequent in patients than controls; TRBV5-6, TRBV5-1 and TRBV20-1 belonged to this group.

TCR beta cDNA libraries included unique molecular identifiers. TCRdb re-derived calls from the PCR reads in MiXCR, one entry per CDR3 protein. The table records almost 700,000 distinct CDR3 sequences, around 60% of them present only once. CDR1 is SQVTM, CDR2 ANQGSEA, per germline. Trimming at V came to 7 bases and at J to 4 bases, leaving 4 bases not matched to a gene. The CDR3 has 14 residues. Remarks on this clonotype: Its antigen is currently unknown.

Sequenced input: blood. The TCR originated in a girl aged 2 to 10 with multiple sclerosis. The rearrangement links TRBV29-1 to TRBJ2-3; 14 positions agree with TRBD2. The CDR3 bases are TGCAGCGGGGGACTAGCGGGGGTTCCAGATACGCAGTATTTT. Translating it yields CSGGLAGVPDTQYF.